Below, 32 T cell receptor beta chains from the same sample are listed, as sequenced in a study of immune heterogeneity within non-small cell lung tumors. Multiplex PCR relied on 32 V and 13 J primers to amplify TCR beta CDR3. A single record per CDR3 protein comes from TCRdb applying MiXCR to the multiplex PCR reads. The data show some 10,000 distinct CDR3 sequences, with under 20% seen just once and roughly 3.7% held by the top ten. Bulk tumor genomic DNA was the template, and each sample received around 560 ng. Taken during surgery, several biopsies per primary tumor were spaced as far apart as possible within the tumor mass. Curative operations were performed on patients who had untreated, newly diagnosed non-small cell lung cancer. Source material: lung tumor tissue. These TCRs come from a man aged 35-49 years with non-small cell lung cancer.

This clonotype is termed medium-sized. The chain recombines TRBV28 with TRBJ1-5, with 10 nucleotides matching TRBD1. Germline trimming cut 8 bases from V and 5 bases from J; bases unmatched to any gene: 0. The V gene's germline CDR1 is MDHEN and CDR2 SYDVKM. CDR3 length: 12 amino acids. CDR3 in amino acids: CASGTGDQPQHF. In DNA form, the CDR3 reads TGTGCCAGCGGGACAGGGGATCAGCCCCAGCATTTT.

This clonotype came up many times. The gene calls are TRBV7-9 and TRBJ2-5; 9 nucleotides line up with TRBD1. This CDR3 contains 16 residues. The germline gives CDR1 SEHNR, CDR2 FQNEAQ (reference sequence). Trimming cost V 5 bases and J 1 base; bases outside gene matches: 8. DNA for the CDR3: TGTGCCAGCAGCAAAACCCGGACAGGGGCCCAAGAGACCCAGTACTTC. The encoded protein is CASSKTRTGAQETQYF.

By its share, this clonotype is medium-sized (0.01 to 0.1%). The chain employs TRBV6-2 or TRBV6-3 and TRBJ1-6; the D is unclear. The germline V gene has CDR1 MNHEY and CDR2 SVGEGT. The V and J ends lost 0 bases and 9 bases respectively, with 3 bases between them. CDR3 length equals 12 residues. CDR3 protein: CASSYSGSPLHF. CDR3 nucleotide sequence: TGTGCCAGCAGTTACTCGGGTTCACCCCTCCACTTT.

This clonotype was detected once. A much more abundant neighbour one base away suggests this may be a read error. The chain is built from TRBV4-1 and TRBJ2-1, with a possible D match to TRBD2 (6 bases). V was shortened by 1 base and J by 2 bases, with 18 bases between the two germline ends. Germline V gene lookup returns CDR1 MGHRA and CDR2 YSYEKL. The CDR3 totals 18 residues. The CDR3 loop reads CASSQVWPGGDTYNEQFF. CDR3 bases: TGCGCCAGCAGCCAAGTTTGGCCTGGCGGGGATACCTACAATGAGCAGTTCTTC.

Only one count was recorded for this clonotype. The CDR3 ends on some other residue instead of the conserved phenylalanine or tryptophan, so this is likely a read error. This rearrangement joins TRBV5-1 to TRBJ2-1, with 10 nucleotides matching TRBD2. The CDR3 extends over 17 amino acids. Germline loops: CDR1 SGHRS, CDR2 YFSETQ. Trimming took 3 bases from V and 7 from J; bases not matched to a gene: 13. CDR3 protein: CASSSGASSGRPNEQFL. In DNA form, the CDR3 reads TGCGCCAGCAGCTCCGGCGCCAGTAGCGGGAGGCCAAATGAGCAGTTCTTG.

This clonotype was seen repeatedly, ten times or more. This sequence joins TRBV5-1 and TRBJ2-2, with D uncertain. The CDR3 covers 15 residues. V lost 3 bases, J lost 5 bases, and 14 bases lay in between. Germline lookup yields CDR1 SGHRS and CDR2 YFSETQ. The CDR3 spells CASSSIDGSTGELFF. CDR3 sequence (DNA): TGCGCCAGCAGCTCAATCGACGGTTCAACCGGGGAGCTGTTTTTT.

This clonotype was seen ten or more times. The rearrangement uses TRBV27 and TRBJ2-3, with D hard to call. Germline V lookup: CDR1 MNHEY, CDR2 SMNVEV (reference sequence). With 7 bases removed from V and 1 base from J, the gap between germline ends came to 9 bases. The CDR3 has 13 amino acids. For the CDR3, the DNA is TGTGCCAGCACCCAAAGTGGCACAGATACGCAGTATTTT. This encodes CASTQSGTDTQYF.

In its sample, this clonotype is medium-sized. This rearrangement joins TRBV2 to TRBJ2-7; D ambiguous. There are 12 residues in the CDR3. The V gene lost 7 bases and the J gene lost 0 bases, with 7 bases spanning the gap. CDR1 is SNHLY, CDR2 FYNNEI, per germline. As DNA, the CDR3 is TGTGCCAGCAAGAAATTCTCCTACGAGCAGTACTTC. Its translation is CASKKFSYEQYF.

The chain recombines TRBV28 with TRBJ2-7; 8 nucleotides match TRBD2. This CDR3 has 17 amino acids. CDR1 and CDR2 from the germline V gene are MDHEN and SYDVKM. The J segment lost 0 bases and the V segment lost 3 bases, leaving 10 bases of the junction unmatched. The CDR3 sequence: CASSFSRRGLVSYEQYF. The CDR3 DNA follows: TGTGCCAGCAGTTTCAGTAGGAGGGGACTAGTCTCCTACGAGCAGTACTTC.

To note about this clonotype: It may be a read error: a sequence one base away is much more abundant. The chain has TRBV30 and TRBJ1-6, with D unclear. This CDR3 has 14 residues. Germline V lookup: CDR1 GTSNPN, CDR2 SVGIG (reference sequence). V was clipped by 4 bases and J by 18 bases, with 25 bases between them. As DNA, the CDR3 is TGTGCCTGGACTCCACCGGGCCTTGCTTTTTTACCCCACTTT. Amino acids: CAWTPPGLAFLPHF.

This clonotype was observed many times. The rearrangement uses TRBV4-3 and TRBJ1-4; the match to TRBD1 covers 9 bases. This CDR3 is built from 15 residues. From germline, CDR1 is LGHNA and CDR2 YSLEER. V shed 4 bases, J shed 7 bases, and the junction held 7 bases outside the gene matches. The CDR3 coding sequence is TGCGCCAGCAGCCGACGGACAGGGGTTTTTGAAAAACTGTTTTTT. Translation gives CASSRRTGVFEKLFF.

This clonotype is categorized as medium-sized. The chain joins TRBV18 to TRBJ2-7; D unclear. V was pared by 0 bases and J by 4 bases, with 7 bases between. Germline assignment: CDR1 KGHSH and CDR2 LQKENI. CDR3 length: 13 residues. For the CDR3, the DNA is TGTGCCAGCTCACCACCTGCCAGGTACGAGCAGTACTTC. It codes for CASSPPARYEQYF.

This clonotype is labeled medium-sized. The V and J genes are TRBV19 and TRBJ1-5; no firm D call. Germline-derived CDR1 and CDR2 are LNHDA and SQIVND (reference sequence). V was cut by 6 bases and J by 0 bases, with 9 bases left in between. The CDR3 sequence is 14 residues long. This CDR3 is CASRDVYSNQPQHF. Here the CDR3 DNA reads TGTGCCAGTAGGGATGTTTATAGCAATCAGCCCCAGCATTTT.

This clonotype was picked up many times. The CDR3 reads CATFRGGEQYF. The DNA of the CDR3 is TGTGCCACCTTTCGGGGGGGTGAGCAGTACTTC. J is TRBJ2-7 and V is TRBV6-2 or TRBV6-3, with 8 bases that match TRBD2. The CDR3 loop spans 11 amino acids. Germline V gene lookup returns CDR1 MNHEY and CDR2 SVGEGT. J gave up 7 bases and V 10 bases, and 6 bases lay outside the gene matches.

This clonotype showed up many times. The chain has TRBV5-1 and TRBJ2-1; D is tentatively TRBD1 or TRBD2 (5 bases each). From germline, CDR1 is SGHRS and CDR2 YFSETQ. With 0 bases removed from V and 2 bases from J, the gap between germline ends came to 12 bases. The CDR3 is made up of 16 amino acids. This chain's CDR3 is CASSLAWGYPYNEQFF. As DNA, the CDR3 is TGCGCCAGCAGCTTGGCGTGGGGGTACCCCTACAATGAGCAGTTCTTC.

By sample fraction, this clonotype is medium-sized. V usage is TRBV20-1 and J usage is TRBJ1-6; possible D gene TRBD1, 5 bases. Germline-derived CDR1 and CDR2 are DFQATT and SNEGSKA (reference sequence). This CDR3 is built from 15 residues. V dropped 4 bases and J dropped 7 bases, with 17 bases sitting between them. This chain's CDR3 is CSATTAGLGNSPLHF. CDR3 nucleotide sequence: TGCAGTGCTACGACAGCTGGATTAGGGAATTCACCCCTCCACTTT.

Many counts were recorded for this clonotype. The J gene is TRBJ2-7, the V gene TRBV5-4, with 8 positions matching TRBD1. J was trimmed by 2 bases and V by 5 bases; bases with no gene match: 9. The CDR3 totals 15 residues. Germline V gene lookup returns CDR1 SGHNT and CDR2 YYREEE (reference sequence). CDR3 DNA sequence: TGTGCCAGCAGTTATGGACAGGGTTTACCCTACGAGCAGTACTTC. Translation gives CASSYGQGLPYEQYF.

The chain carries TRBV5-1 and TRBJ2-3, with TRBD1 matching 7 bases. The J call could be wrong; TRBJ2-1 is a better fit for the DNA end. The CDR3 totals 16 residues. Germline CDR1 reads SGHRS; CDR2 reads YFSETQ. CDR3 DNA sequence: TGCGCCAGCAGCTTGAACAGGGGCTCGGGGCACAATGAGCAGTTCTTC. This sequence encodes CASSLNRGSGHNEQFF.

The table lists this clonotype with a few counts. A much larger clone lies one base from this, so it may be a read error. V is TRBV10-3 and J is TRBJ2-2; D is possibly TRBD2 (5 bases). The CDR3 loop spans 16 amino acids. Germline CDR1 is ENHRY and CDR2 is SYGVKD. The CDR3 sequence: CAIRGSRGPNTVELFF. CDR3 DNA sequence: TGTGCCATCAGGGGATCCCGGGGTCCGAACACCGTGGAGCTGTTTTTT.

In the case of this clonotype: A much larger clonotype is one base distant, so this may be a read error. Written as DNA, the CDR3 is TGTGCCAGCAGTTTATTGACTAGAGGGGCCAACGTCCTGACTTTC. This encodes CASSLLTRGANVLTF. The rearrangement uses TRBV27 and TRBJ2-6; D is possibly TRBD2 (6 bases). Trimming stripped 1 base from V and 4 bases from J, with 8 bases between. Germline V gives CDR1 MNHEY, CDR2 SMNVEV (reference sequence). CDR3 length: 15 amino acids.

The table lists this clonotype with many counts. V gene TRBV28 combines with J gene TRBJ2-5; 12 bases map to TRBD2. In germline, CDR1 is MDHEN, CDR2 SYDVKM. CDR3 length: 14 residues. The V and J ends lost 4 bases and 8 bases, in that order; junction bases with no gene match: 5. DNA for the CDR3: TGTGCCAGCAGTTGGGCTAGCGGGAGGGGCACCCAGTACTTC. It encodes CASSWASGRGTQYF.

In this sample, this clonotype turned up many times. The rearrangement links TRBV7-3 to TRBJ1-1; D unresolved. Deletions cut 2 bases from V and 2 bases from J, with 6 bases between. CDR3 length equals 13 residues. The germline V gene encodes CDR1 SGHTA and CDR2 FQGTGA. CDR3 protein: CASSLQLNTEAFF. The DNA for the CDR3 is TGTGCCAGCAGCTTACAGCTAAACACTGAAGCTTTCTTT.

This clonotype was detected many times. Mismatch with germline at one junction end may stem from a read error. Here the CDR3 DNA reads TGTGCCAGCAGCGTAGCCTCTACAGTGAACACTGAAGCTTTCTTT. Its translation is CASSVASTVNTEAFF. This chain links TRBV7-9 with TRBJ1-1, with D hard to call. Germline CDR1 SEHNR, CDR2 FQNEAQ (reference sequence). The CDR3 contains 15 residues.

This clonotype has only a few counts. The chain carries TRBV5-1 and TRBJ2-5; D unresolved. V was clipped by 1 base and J by 1 base, with 8 bases between them. Germline CDR1 SGHRS, CDR2 YFSETQ. The CDR3 loop spans 14 amino acids. The DNA for the CDR3 is TGCGCCAGCAGCTTGATGTCGGTCCAAGAGACCCAGTACTTC. Translation gives CASSLMSVQETQYF.

This clonotype was seen ten or more times. This chain uses TRBV2 with TRBJ1-5, with 9 bases aligning to TRBD1. Unmatched junction bases numbered 9, after V lost 8 bases and J lost 7 bases. This CDR3 has 14 residues. CDR1 SNHLY and CDR2 FYNNEI come from the germline V gene. CDR3 nucleotides: TGTGCCAGCTGGACAGGGGTCATCATACAGCCCCAGCATTTT. It specifies CASWTGVIIQPQHF.

V usage is TRBV5-1 and J usage is TRBJ2-7; D is unclear. The CDR3 loop spans 14 amino acids. Germline assignment: CDR1 SGHRS and CDR2 YFSETQ. V lost 4 bases to trimming and J lost 5 bases, with 16 bases between them. In DNA form, the CDR3 reads TGCGCCAGCAGCCTACCCTGGACCGTTCACGAGCAGTACTTC. Amino acids: CASSLPWTVHEQYF.

As for this clonotype: No conserved phenylalanine or tryptophan ends this CDR3, so it is likely a read error. The DNA is omitted, as the CDR3 cannot be located on it reliably, and the CDR3 follows TCRdb's listing. The V call is TRBV6-5, the J call TRBJ2-3; the table names TRBD2, a call not compared with the DNA. The CDR3 contains 14 residues when both ends are counted. Per the germline V gene, CDR1 is MNHEY and CDR2 is SVGAGI. The CDR3 protein is CASSYSRGREHFGP.

In this sample, this clonotype is medium-sized. The gene calls are TRBV19 and TRBJ2-3; D not resolved. The CDR3 length is 16 residues. Germline loops: CDR1 LNHDA, CDR2 SQIVND (reference sequence). V dropped 3 bases and J dropped 3 bases, with 16 bases sitting between them. The CDR3 sequence: CASSMIGSMVTDTQYF. The CDR3 DNA sequence: TGTGCCAGTAGTATGATCGGTTCTATGGTTACAGATACGCAGTATTTT. Full variable domain (rest looked up from reference TRBV19 and TRBJ2-3): DGGITQSPKYLFRKEGQNVTLSCEQNLNHDAMYWYRQDPGQGLRLIYYSQIVNDFQKGDIAEGYSVSREKKESFPLTVTSAQKNPTAFYLCASSMIGSMVTDTQYFGPGTRLTVL.

This clonotype appeared many times. The rearrangement uses TRBV20-1 and TRBJ1-2; 9 positions match TRBD1. The CDR3 runs 13 residues. V was pared by 5 bases and J by 6 bases, with 7 bases of the junction left unmatched. Germline loops: CDR1 DFQATT, CDR2 SNEGSKA (reference sequence). In DNA form, the CDR3 reads TGCAGTGCTGTTAGGGACAGGGATCATGGCTACACCTTC. Residues: CSAVRDRDHGYTF.

This clonotype was found many times. This chain connects TRBV6-1 to TRBJ1-1; 7 nucleotides align to TRBD1. Germline V gives CDR1 MNHNS, CDR2 SASEGT. The CDR3 length is 11 residues. Losses at the gene ends were 8 bases for V and 10 bases for J; bases not matched to a gene: 7. The CDR3 reads CASRTGERAFF. The CDR3 DNA follows: TGTGCCAGCCGAACAGGGGAGAGAGCTTTCTTT.

By sample fraction, this clonotype is medium-sized. The chain is built from TRBV9 and TRBJ2-7; the D is unclear. The V end lost 2 bases, the J end lost 0 bases, and 12 bases lay between the germline ends. Germline-derived CDR1 and CDR2 are SGDLS and YYNGEE. This CDR3 has 15 amino acids. The CDR3 DNA is TGTGCCAGCAGCGTGGACGGATCGCTCTCCTACGAGCAGTACTTC. It encodes CASSVDGSLSYEQYF.

This clonotype has at least ten counts. This rearrangement joins TRBV5-1 to TRBJ1-1; the D gene is possibly TRBD1 (6 bases). Trimming removed 2 bases from V and 4 bases from J, with 9 bases in between. CDR3 length equals 13 residues. CDR1 and CDR2 (germline): SGHRS, YFSETQ. The CDR3 spells CASSFLGGTEAFF. DNA for the CDR3: TGCGCCAGCAGCTTTCTAGGGGGCACTGAAGCTTTCTTT.